This T cell receptor (beta chain) emerged from a study of T cells in women clearing cervical HPV infection. Broader study findings: CIN3+ cases had significantly higher TCR repertoire richness than controls, but evenness did not differ. Controls had more TRBV6-7 (about 0.16%) than cases (around 0.11%).

Concerning this clone: What it recognizes is unknown. Coverage ceases 3 residues before the CDR3 finishes, and the germline J gene fills in the end.

Looked up from germline, CDR1 is SGHVS and CDR2 is FNYEAQ. With 1 base removed from V and 3 bases from J, the gap between germline ends came to 13 bases. CDR3 length: 16 amino acids. TCR beta CDR3 amplified by multiplex PCR from about 1200 ng genomic DNA. The data were produced by immunoSEQ multiplex PCR, yet TCRdb's version contains in-frame clones alone and is incomplete. The sample has more than 25,000 clones; the top ten hold about 23%. Sequences were obtained from blood buffy coat. This TCR derives from a woman aged 18 to 69 with a cervical HPV16 infection that either progressed to CIN3+ or cleared (not recorded which). The chain combines TRBV7-6 with TRBJ2-1; D is perhaps TRBD2 (5 bases). Incomplete CDR3 DNA: TGTGCCAGCAGCTTAGAGGTCCTAGCTGTCTACAATGAG. This gives the protein CASSLEVLAVYNE. In full, the CDR3 is CASSLEVLAVYNEQFF.